The 13 T cell receptor beta chains below all came from one sample that was sequenced in a study of blood T cell repertoires in COVID-19. Measured with immunoSEQ multiplex PCR; TCRdb has only the in-frame clones, and not every one. Here the sample spans fewer than 140,000 clones, over 65% being singletons. The specimen sequenced was peripheral blood. The receptors derive from a man older than 75 with COVID-19, enrolled during active disease.

Comment on this clone: Other DNA variants within this sample encode the same CDR3. The genes are TRBV9 and TRBJ2-1; 12 bases map to TRBD2. This CDR3 has 16 amino acids. With 0 bases clipped from V and 7 bases from J, the junction kept 5 bases outside the gene matches. Germline assignment: CDR1 SGDLS and CDR2 YYNGEE. In nucleotides, the CDR3 is TGTGCCAGCAGCGTAGGCGGGACTAGCGGGCCTAATGAGCAGTTCTTC. It is translated as CASSVGGTSGPNEQFF.

DNA for the CDR3: TGTGCCAGCAGTATGGGACTAGCGGGAGCAGAGACCCAGTACTTC. Amino acid sequence: CASSMGLAGAETQYF. The chain has TRBV28 and TRBJ2-5; 14 bases match TRBD2. The CDR3 length is 15 residues. The germline V gene encodes CDR1 MDHEN and CDR2 SYDVKM. V trimming: 5 bases; J trimming: 4 bases; junction bases outside the gene matches: 3. The variable domain in full, with the rest retrieved from reference TRBV28 and TRBJ2-5, is DVKVTQSSRYLVKRTGEKVFLECVQDMDHENMFWYRQDPGLGLRLIYFSYDVKMKEKGDIPEGYSVSREKKERFSLILESASTNQTSMYLCASSMGLAGAETQYFGPGTRLLVL.

This clone appeared once. This chain uses TRBV5-1 with TRBJ1-4; TRBD1 matches 7 bases. The J segment lost 8 bases and the V segment lost 0 bases, leaving 10 bases of the junction unmatched. The V gene's germline CDR1 is SGHRS and CDR2 YFSETQ. This CDR3 comprises 16 residues. CDR3 nucleotides: TGCGCCAGCAGCTTGGAGGGGGCAGGTTTTGACGAAAAACTGTTTTTT. This encodes CASSLEGAGFDEKLFF.

The chain combines TRBV28 with TRBJ2-1, with D possibly being TRBD1 (8 bases). V lost 8 bases, J lost 5 bases, and 28 bases lay in between. The CDR3 length is 18 residues. Looked up from germline, CDR1 is MDHEN and CDR2 is SYDVKM. The CDR3 DNA reads TGTGCCAGCGGACCAGGACAGGGCCCCGGCGGGAGTAACAATGAGCAGTTCTTC. Residues: CASGPGQGPGGSNNEQFF.

CDR3 loop: CATSRDRDSSGNTIYF. The CDR3 DNA reads TGTGCCACCAGCAGAGACAGGGATAGCTCTGGAAACACCATATATTTT. The chain links TRBV15 to TRBJ1-3; maybe TRBD1 (5 bases). The CDR3 loop spans 16 amino acids. The V and J ends lost 0 bases and 0 bases respectively, with 9 bases between them. Germline values: CDR1 LNHNV, CDR2 YYDKDF (reference sequence).

This sequence joins TRBV7-2 and TRBJ1-2; D uncertain. Germline V gene lookup returns CDR1 SGHTA and CDR2 FQGNSA. The V gene lost 1 base and the J gene lost 7 bases, with 4 bases spanning the gap. The CDR3 covers 11 residues. The DNA of the CDR3 is TGTGCCAGCAGCTTAGGCGGTGGCTACACCTTC. As protein: CASSLGGGYTF.

The rearrangement links TRBV2 to TRBJ1-4; TRBD1 matches at 7 bases. There are 14 residues in the CDR3. Unmatched junction bases numbered 8, after V lost 6 bases and J lost 7 bases. Per the germline V gene, CDR1 is SNHLY and CDR2 is FYNNEI. The CDR3 region has the DNA TGTGCCAGCAGCCTACAGGGGCGAGGTGAAAAACTGTTTTTT. The encoded protein is CASSLQGRGEKLFF.

The chain recombines TRBV6-5 with TRBJ1-1; weak D call: TRBD1 (5 bases). Trimming pared 2 bases from V and 5 bases from J, leaving 9 bases between. The germline gives CDR1 MNHEY, CDR2 SVGAGI. CDR3 length equals 13 residues. The CDR3 loop reads CASSYHGGTEAFF. The CDR3 DNA follows: TGTGCCAGCAGTTACCACGGGGGAACTGAAGCTTTCTTT.

This clone was seen once. V gene TRBV5-1 combines with J gene TRBJ2-1; D unclear. V shed 0 bases and J shed 5 bases, with 6 bases lying between them. This CDR3 has 13 amino acids. Germline V gives CDR1 SGHRS, CDR2 YFSETQ. CDR3 residues: CASSLATNNEQFF. CDR3 coding DNA: TGCGCCAGCAGCTTGGCCACTAACAATGAGCAGTTCTTC.

The chain couples TRBV6-5 to TRBJ1-4, with D possibly being TRBD1 (6 bases). Germline-derived CDR1 and CDR2 are MNHEY and SVGAGI. The CDR3 totals 16 residues. V was cut by 2 bases and J by 0 bases, with 10 bases left in between. CDR3 sequence (DNA): TGTGCCAGCAGTTACGCCTCAGGGGCAACTAATGAAAAACTGTTTTTT. This gives the protein CASSYASGATNEKLFF.

The chain links TRBV18 to TRBJ2-3, with TRBD1 matching 8 bases. CDR1 KGHSH and CDR2 LQKENI come from the germline V gene. This CDR3 has 15 amino acids. The J segment lost 1 base and the V segment lost 4 bases, leaving 4 bases of the junction unmatched. The CDR3 DNA is TGTGCCAGCTCACTGGACAGGGAACGCACAGATACGCAGTATTTT. Protein: CASSLDRERTDTQYF.

The chain has TRBV11-2 and TRBJ2-3; D may be TRBD2 (6 bases). With 4 bases removed from V and 0 bases from J, the gap between germline ends came to 17 bases. CDR1 and CDR2 from the germline V gene are SGHAT and FQNNGV. This CDR3 contains 17 residues. CDR3 amino acids: CASSYETGTWSTDTQYF. CDR3 coding DNA: TGTGCCAGCAGCTACGAAACCGGGACTTGGAGCACAGATACGCAGTATTTT.

V is TRBV20-1 and J is TRBJ2-7; perhaps TRBD2 as D (6 bases). Germline loops: CDR1 DFQATT, CDR2 SNEGSKA (reference sequence). CDR3 length equals 15 residues. V dropped 3 bases and J dropped 0 bases, with 15 bases sitting between them. This CDR3 is CSASNGVGGSYEQYF. Here the CDR3 DNA reads TGCAGTGCTAGTAATGGGGTCGGGGGCTCCTACGAGCAGTACTTC.